This TCR beta chain comes out of a study of tumor and adjacent non-tumor tissue in lung cancer. As for the study in general: Aged about 31 to 76 years, patients included 10 men and five or six women with stage I to III disease.

This sample's RNA came from whole unsorted tissue. With 6 bases clipped from V and 8 bases from J, the junction kept 14 bases outside the gene matches. The CDR3 extends over 15 amino acids. Germline V gene lookup returns CDR1 MNHEY and CDR2 SVGAGI. General study findings and limits: Patients with more diverse tumor TCRs had worse survival. Significantly higher TCR diversity was found in tumor than normal lung. Tumor repertoires had a smaller top 100 clone share than normal lung.

TCRbeta libraries were built with three rounds of nested PCR, modified from ARM-PCR. TCRdb analysed the multiplex PCR reads with MiXCR anew, one entry per CDR3 protein. The table includes about 110,000 distinct CDR3 sequences, more than 70% detected once. Concerning this clonotype: Its antigen remains unidentified.

This chain joins TRBV6-5 and TRBJ2-5, with 8 bases aligning to TRBD1. Sequenced input: lung tumor tissue. The origin of this receptor is a woman aged 55-75 years with non-small cell lung cancer. The CDR3 loop is CASRPDRGGTDTQYF. CDR3 nucleotide sequence: TGTGCCAGCAGACCCGACAGGGGAGGTACAGACACCCAGTACTTC.